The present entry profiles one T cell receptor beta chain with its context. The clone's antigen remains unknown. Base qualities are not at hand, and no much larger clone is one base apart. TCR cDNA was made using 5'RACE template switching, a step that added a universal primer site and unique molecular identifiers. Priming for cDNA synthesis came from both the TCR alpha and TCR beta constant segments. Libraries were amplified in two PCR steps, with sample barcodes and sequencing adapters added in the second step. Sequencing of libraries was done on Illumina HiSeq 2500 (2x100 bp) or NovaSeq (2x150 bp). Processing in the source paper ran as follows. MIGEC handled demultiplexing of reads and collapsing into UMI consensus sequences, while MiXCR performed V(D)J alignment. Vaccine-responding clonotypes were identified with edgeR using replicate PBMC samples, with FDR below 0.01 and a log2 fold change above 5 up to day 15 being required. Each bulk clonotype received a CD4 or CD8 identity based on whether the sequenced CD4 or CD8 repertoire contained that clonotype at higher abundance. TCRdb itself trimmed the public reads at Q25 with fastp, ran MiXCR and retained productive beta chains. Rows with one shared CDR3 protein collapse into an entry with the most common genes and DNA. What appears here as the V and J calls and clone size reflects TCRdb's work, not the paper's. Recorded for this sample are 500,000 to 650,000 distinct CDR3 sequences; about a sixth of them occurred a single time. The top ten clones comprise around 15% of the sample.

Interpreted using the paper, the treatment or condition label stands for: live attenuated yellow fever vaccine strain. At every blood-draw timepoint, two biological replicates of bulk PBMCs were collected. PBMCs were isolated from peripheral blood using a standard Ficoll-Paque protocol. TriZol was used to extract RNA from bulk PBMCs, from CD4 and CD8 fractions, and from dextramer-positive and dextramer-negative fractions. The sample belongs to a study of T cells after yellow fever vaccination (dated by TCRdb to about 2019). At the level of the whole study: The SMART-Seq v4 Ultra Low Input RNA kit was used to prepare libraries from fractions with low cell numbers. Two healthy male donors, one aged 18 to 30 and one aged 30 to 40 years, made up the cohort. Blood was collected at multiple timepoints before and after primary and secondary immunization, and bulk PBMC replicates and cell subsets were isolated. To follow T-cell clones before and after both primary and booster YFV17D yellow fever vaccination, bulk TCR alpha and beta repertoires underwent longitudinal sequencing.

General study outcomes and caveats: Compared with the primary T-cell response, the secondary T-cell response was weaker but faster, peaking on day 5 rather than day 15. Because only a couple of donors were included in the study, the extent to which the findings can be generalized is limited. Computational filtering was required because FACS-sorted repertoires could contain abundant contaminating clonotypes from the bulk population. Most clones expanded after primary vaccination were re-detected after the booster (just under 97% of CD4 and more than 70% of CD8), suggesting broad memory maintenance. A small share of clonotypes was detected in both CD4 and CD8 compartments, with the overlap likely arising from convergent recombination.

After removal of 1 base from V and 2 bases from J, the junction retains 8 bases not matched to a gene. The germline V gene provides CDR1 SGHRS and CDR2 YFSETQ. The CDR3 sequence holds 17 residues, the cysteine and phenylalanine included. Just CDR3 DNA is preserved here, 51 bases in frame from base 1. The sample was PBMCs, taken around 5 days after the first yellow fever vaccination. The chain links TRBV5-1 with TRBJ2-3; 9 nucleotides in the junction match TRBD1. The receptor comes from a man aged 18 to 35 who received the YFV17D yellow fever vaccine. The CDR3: CASSLSGQGTDTDTQYF. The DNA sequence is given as TGCGCCAGCAGCTTGTCGGGACAGGGAACAGACACAGATACGCAGTATTTT.